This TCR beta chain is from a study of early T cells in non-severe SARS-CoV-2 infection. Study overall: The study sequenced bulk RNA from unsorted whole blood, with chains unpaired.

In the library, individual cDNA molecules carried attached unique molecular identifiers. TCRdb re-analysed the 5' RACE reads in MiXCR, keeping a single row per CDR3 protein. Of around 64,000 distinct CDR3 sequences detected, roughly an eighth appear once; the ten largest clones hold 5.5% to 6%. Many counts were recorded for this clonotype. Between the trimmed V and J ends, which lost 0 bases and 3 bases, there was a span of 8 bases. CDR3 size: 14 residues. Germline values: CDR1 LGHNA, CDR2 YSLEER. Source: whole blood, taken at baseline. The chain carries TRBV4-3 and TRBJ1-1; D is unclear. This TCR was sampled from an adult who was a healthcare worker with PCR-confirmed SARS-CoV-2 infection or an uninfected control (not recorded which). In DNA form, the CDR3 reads TGCGCCAGCAGCCAAGATCCATGGGACACTGAAGCTTTCTTT. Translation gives CASSQDPWDTEAFF.